These 17 T cell receptor beta chains share one sample of origin, sequenced in a study of blood T cell repertoires in COVID-19. TCRdb's copy holds only in-frame clones and misses some; the assay was immunoSEQ multiplex PCR. The sample has 90,000 to 150,000 clones; roughly 76% are singletons. The material sequenced was peripheral blood. These TCRs come from a human donor in a cohort sampled during active COVID-19.

V and J are TRBV4-1 and TRBJ1-6; a possible D gene is TRBD1 (6 bases). The CDR3 sequence is 12 residues long. CDR1 is MGHRA and CDR2 is YSYEKL in the germline V gene. Trimming took 4 bases from V and 8 from J, leaving 6 bases between them. DNA for the CDR3: TGCGCCAGCAGCCGACAGGATTCACCCCTCCACTTT. The encoded protein is CASSRQDSPLHF.

The J gene is TRBJ2-5, the V gene TRBV11-3; D is possibly TRBD2 (6 bases). Germline CDR1 and CDR2: SGHNT and YENEEA. Trimming removed 3 bases at V and 4 bases at J, with 9 bases between. The CDR3 runs to 13 residues. In DNA form, the CDR3 reads TGTGCCAGCAGCTTGGCGGGGTCAGAGACCCAGTACTTC. Amino acids: CASSLAGSETQYF.

The chain carries TRBV12-3 or TRBV12-4 and TRBJ2-7; D is unclear. The CDR3 runs to 12 residues. V was trimmed by 6 bases and J by 8 bases, leaving 14 bases between them. The CDR3 DNA is TGTGCCAGCAGCCTCTTAAATTCTCAGCAGTACTTC. Translation: CASSLLNSQQYF.

This chain joins TRBV30 and TRBJ1-3, with 9 nucleotides matching TRBD1. There are 16 residues in the CDR3. CDR1 GTSNPN and CDR2 SVGIG come from the germline V gene (reference sequence). V was clipped by 3 bases and J by 0 bases; unmatched bases: 6. The CDR3 spells CAWRRDRAISGNTIYF. As DNA, the CDR3 is TGTGCCTGGAGGAGGGACAGGGCGATCTCTGGAAACACCATATATTTT.

The chain combines TRBV6-5 with TRBJ2-7; TRBD2 matches 8 bases. Germline loops: CDR1 MNHEY, CDR2 SVGAGI. J lost 6 bases, V lost 5 bases, and 9 bases had no gene match. The CDR3 covers 14 residues. The CDR3 is CASSTGTRSAEQYF. Here the CDR3 DNA reads TGTGCCAGCAGTACCGGGACTAGGTCTGCCGAGCAGTACTTC.

This chain joins TRBV19 and TRBJ1-6; TRBD1 matches at 9 bases. The germline V gene encodes CDR1 LNHDA and CDR2 SQIVND (reference sequence). With 5 bases clipped from V and 8 bases from J, the junction kept 7 bases outside the gene matches. CDR3 size: 15 residues. CDR3 protein: CASSEGQGTYSPLHF. DNA of the CDR3: TGTGCCAGTAGTGAAGGACAGGGGACCTATTCACCCCTCCACTTT.

The V and J genes are TRBV12-5 and TRBJ1-2; D is possibly TRBD1 (5 bases). CDR3 size: 14 residues. The V end lost 4 bases, the J end lost 5 bases, and 14 bases lay between the germline ends. Germline V gene data show CDR1 as LGHNT and CDR2 as FRNRAP. The CDR3 DNA reads TGTGCTAGTGGTTCCGATAGGGGCGAGTATGGCTACACCTTC. Its translation is CASGSDRGEYGYTF.

This chain links TRBV11-3 with TRBJ1-1; no clear D. This CDR3 has 13 residues. The V gene lost 5 bases and the J gene lost 4 bases, with 11 bases spanning the gap. Germline V CDR1 and CDR2: SGHNT, YENEEA. The CDR3: CASSTRGGTEAFF. The CDR3 DNA follows: TGTGCCAGCAGCACCCGGGGAGGCACTGAAGCTTTCTTT.

This sequence joins TRBV2 and TRBJ2-1, with 8 bases matching TRBD2. Germline trimming cut 9 bases from V and 4 bases from J; bases unmatched to any gene: 17. The CDR3 has 17 residues. Germline CDR1 reads SNHLY; CDR2 reads FYNNEI. The DNA of the CDR3 is TGTGCCAGGTCCAGACAGGCATACGGGGGGGTATACAATGAGCAGTTCTTC. This sequence encodes CARSRQAYGGVYNEQFF.

This clone showed up just once. CDR3 sequence (DNA): TGCGCCAGCACACACCCGGGGAACTCCTACAATGAGCAGTTCTTC. Protein sequence: CASTHPGNSYNEQFF. The V call is TRBV23-1, the J call TRBJ2-1; D may be TRBD2 (5 bases). TRBV23-1 is an open reading frame, and its role is uncertain. Trimming took off 7 bases at V and 0 bases at J, with 13 bases between the two ends. The CDR3 length is 15 residues.

Remarks on this clone: At the DNA level, this CDR3 is encoded by other sequences in the same sample as well. CDR3 in amino acids: CASSQRGPNEQFF. The CDR3 DNA sequence: TGTGCCAGCAGCCAGCGGGGCCCCAATGAGCAGTTCTTC. J is TRBJ2-1 and V is TRBV3-1 (or the pseudogene TRBV3-2); TRBD2 might be the D (6 bases). This CDR3 spans 13 amino acids. Germline CDR1 reads LGHDT; CDR2 reads YNNKEL (reference sequence). Trimming pared 3 bases from V and 6 bases from J, leaving 9 bases between.

This rearrangement joins TRBV5-4 to TRBJ1-4, with D possibly matching TRBD1 (6 bases). CDR1 SGHNT and CDR2 YYREEE come from the germline V gene (reference sequence). The CDR3 length is 16 residues. With 4 bases removed from V and 7 bases from J, the gap between germline ends came to 20 bases. The CDR3 sequence is CASSKDPTGTSEKLFF. CDR3 sequence (DNA): TGTGCCAGCAGCAAAGACCCTACAGGGACGAGTGAAAAACTGTTTTTT.

In its sample, this clone was seen a few times. The chain recombines TRBV5-1 with TRBJ1-1; 7 nucleotides match TRBD1. The germline CDR1 and CDR2 sequences are SGHRS and YFSETQ. J lost 0 bases, V lost 4 bases, and 3 bases had no gene match. This CDR3 is built from 14 residues. The CDR3 DNA follows: TGCGCCAGCAGCATGGACAGGCTGAACACTGAAGCTTTCTTT. Protein product: CASSMDRLNTEAFF.

This clone was recorded a few times. V is TRBV6-5 and J is TRBJ1-1; 7 bases match TRBD1. Germline-derived CDR1 and CDR2 are MNHEY and SVGAGI. The length of the CDR3 is 15 residues. With 5 bases clipped from V and 0 bases from J, the junction kept 6 bases outside the gene matches. The CDR3 here is CASSKDRLMNTEAFF. DNA of the CDR3: TGTGCCAGCAGTAAGGACAGGTTAATGAACACTGAAGCTTTCTTT.

The chain combines TRBV2 with TRBJ1-6, with D unresolved. From germline, CDR1 is SNHLY and CDR2 FYNNEI. This CDR3 spans 15 amino acids. V lost 0 bases to trimming and J lost 7 bases, with 10 bases between them. The CDR3 coding sequence is TGTGCCAGCAGTGAAGCGGGAGGGCACAATTCACCCCTCCACTTT. Translated, it gives CASSEAGGHNSPLHF.

The CDR3: CATSRGRGGDEKLFF. The CDR3, as DNA: TGTGCCACCAGCAGAGGGAGAGGGGGTGATGAAAAACTGTTTTTT. This chain links TRBV15 with TRBJ1-4; perhaps TRBD1 as D (6 bases). Looked up from germline, CDR1 is LNHNV and CDR2 is YYDKDF (reference sequence). The CDR3 is made up of 15 amino acids. V was pared by 1 base and J by 6 bases, with 12 bases between.

This chain connects TRBV6-5 to TRBJ2-5; 11 bases line up with TRBD2. Germline V gene data show CDR1 as MNHEY and CDR2 as SVGAGI. The J segment lost 5 bases and the V segment lost 6 bases, leaving 8 bases of the junction unmatched. This CDR3 spans 15 amino acids. CDR3 amino acids: CASSSEGLAGETQYF. CDR3 DNA sequence: TGTGCCAGCAGCTCCGAAGGACTAGCGGGCGAGACCCAGTACTTC.